This T cell receptor beta chain was obtained from a study of blood T cell repertoires in COVID-19. Study context: PBMCs, B-cell-depleted T cells, or T cells provided the cDNA or gDNA that made up the material.

How the authors handled the data: Reference gene primer amplification gave estimated nucleated cell counts. Clones were sequenced by immunoSEQ multiplex PCR, and TCRdb holds only the in-frame ones, with some missing. V and J calls and clone size are given by that table; D and trimming were obtained from the DNA. The data show 250,000 to 400,000 clones, roughly 91% seen once. Sequenced input: peripheral blood. The receptor was isolated from a man aged 50-59 years with active or convalescent COVID-19.

The CDR3 is CASSKEKCRCYGYTF. In DNA, the CDR3 is TGTGCCAGCAGCAAAGAAAAGTGCAGGTGCTATGGCTACACCTTC. V usage is TRBV21-1 and J usage is TRBJ1-2; TRBD1 is taken as the D call from the table, unchecked against the DNA. TRBV21-1 is a pseudogene segment. This CDR3 comprises 15 residues.